A selection of T cell receptor beta chains follows, all from one sample in a study of CXCR3-negative and CXCR3-positive naive CD8 T cells. For each CDR3 protein, TCRdb gives one entry from its re-call of the 5' RACE reads, without DNA. Here the sample table reports about 85,000 distinct CDR3 sequences. The material sequenced was naive CXCR3+ CD8+ T cells from blood. The source is a human donor in good health. Some clones in this sample may be carry-over from other donors' samples. Both conserved end residues are part of each CDR3. Fields, in order: CDR3 length, J gene, V gene, CDR3 protein.

CDR3 length: 13; J gene: TRBJ2-7; V gene: TRBV11-3; CDR3 protein: CASSLEPGYEQYF
CDR3 length: 16; J gene: TRBJ2-4; V gene: TRBV4-3; CDR3 protein: CASSQVFSESKNIQYF
CDR3 length: 13; J gene: TRBJ1-5; V gene: TRBV4-1; CDR3 protein: CASSQGRNQPQHF
CDR3 length: 15; J gene: TRBJ2-1; V gene: TRBV19; CDR3 protein: CASTPGAVSYNEQFF
CDR3 length: 12; J gene: TRBJ2-1; V gene: TRBV7-6; CDR3 protein: CASSDGNNEQFF
CDR3 length: 15; J gene: TRBJ2-7; V gene: TRBV4-1; CDR3 protein: CASSPTEAGGDEQYF
CDR3 length: 14; J gene: TRBJ1-2; V gene: TRBV15; CDR3 protein: CATSLGGVAYGYTF
CDR3 length: 16; J gene: TRBJ1-6; V gene: TRBV5-1; CDR3 protein: CASSPDWTGDNSPLHF
CDR3 length: 13; J gene: TRBJ2-5; V gene: TRBV11-3; CDR3 protein: CASSPGGLKTQYF
CDR3 length: 12; J gene: TRBJ2-1; V gene: TRBV3-1; CDR3 protein: CASSLNYNEQFF
CDR3 length: 15; J gene: TRBJ2-5; V gene: TRBV19; CDR3 protein: CASSIAGTAAETQYF
CDR3 length: 14; J gene: TRBJ1-2; V gene: TRBV20-1; CDR3 protein: CSADEQGIGYGYTF